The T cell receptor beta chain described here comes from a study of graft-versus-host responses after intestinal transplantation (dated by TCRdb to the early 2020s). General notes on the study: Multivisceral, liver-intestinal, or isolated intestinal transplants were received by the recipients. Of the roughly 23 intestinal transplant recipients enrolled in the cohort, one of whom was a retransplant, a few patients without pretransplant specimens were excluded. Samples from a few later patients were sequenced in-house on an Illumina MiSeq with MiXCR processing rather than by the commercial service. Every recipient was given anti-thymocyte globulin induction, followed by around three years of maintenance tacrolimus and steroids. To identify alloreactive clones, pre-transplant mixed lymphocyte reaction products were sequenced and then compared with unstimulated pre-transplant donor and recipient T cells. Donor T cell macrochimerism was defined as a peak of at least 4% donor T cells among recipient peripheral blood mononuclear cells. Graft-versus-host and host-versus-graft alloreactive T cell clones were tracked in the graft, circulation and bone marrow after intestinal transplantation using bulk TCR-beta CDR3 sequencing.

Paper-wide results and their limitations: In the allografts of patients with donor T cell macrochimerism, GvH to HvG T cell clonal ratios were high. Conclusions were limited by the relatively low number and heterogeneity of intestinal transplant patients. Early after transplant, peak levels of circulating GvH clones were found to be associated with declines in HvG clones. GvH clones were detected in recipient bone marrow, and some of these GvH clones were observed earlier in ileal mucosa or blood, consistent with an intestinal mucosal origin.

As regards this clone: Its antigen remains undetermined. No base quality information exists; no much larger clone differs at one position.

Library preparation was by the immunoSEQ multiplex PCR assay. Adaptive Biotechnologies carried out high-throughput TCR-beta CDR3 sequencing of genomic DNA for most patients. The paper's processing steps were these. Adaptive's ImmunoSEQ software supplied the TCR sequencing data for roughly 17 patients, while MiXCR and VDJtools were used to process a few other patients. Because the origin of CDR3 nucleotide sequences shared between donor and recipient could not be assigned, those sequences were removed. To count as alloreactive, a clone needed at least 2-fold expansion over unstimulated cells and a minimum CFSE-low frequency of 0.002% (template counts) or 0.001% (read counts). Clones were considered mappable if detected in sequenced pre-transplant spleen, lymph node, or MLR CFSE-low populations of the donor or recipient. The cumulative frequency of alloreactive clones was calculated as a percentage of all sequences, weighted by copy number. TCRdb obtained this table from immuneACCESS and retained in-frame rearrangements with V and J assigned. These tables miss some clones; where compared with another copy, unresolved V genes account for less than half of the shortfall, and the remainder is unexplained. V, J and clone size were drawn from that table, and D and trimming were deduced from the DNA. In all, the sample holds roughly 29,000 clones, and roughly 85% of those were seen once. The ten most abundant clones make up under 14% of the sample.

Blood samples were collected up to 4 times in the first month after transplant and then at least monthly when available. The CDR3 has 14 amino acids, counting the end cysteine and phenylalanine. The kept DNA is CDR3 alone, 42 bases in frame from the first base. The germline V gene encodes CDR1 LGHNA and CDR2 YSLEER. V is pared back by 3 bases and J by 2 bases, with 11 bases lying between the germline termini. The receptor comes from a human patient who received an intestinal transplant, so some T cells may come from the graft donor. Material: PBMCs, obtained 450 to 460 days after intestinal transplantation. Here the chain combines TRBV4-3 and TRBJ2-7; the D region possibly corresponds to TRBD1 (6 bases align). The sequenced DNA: TGCGCCAGCAGCCAGGTACAGGGCACCTACGAGCAGTACTTC. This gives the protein CASSQVQGTYEQYF.